Included here is one TCR beta chain sequence, with context. The study drew participants aged roughly 18 to 95 years from some 24 US areas. Two negative PCRs, clearance, or symptom resolution characterized the recovered Cohort 3 donors. The data were taken from a study of blood T cell repertoires in COVID-19. Whole-study context: PBMCs, B-cell-depleted T cells, or T cells provided the cDNA or gDNA that made up the material.

Original methodology: From reference gene primer amplification, estimates of nucleated cell counts were derived. Using immunoSEQ multiplex PCR, the repertoire was profiled, and TCRdb retains in-frame clones only, with some absent. From that table come the V and J calls and clone size; the DNA was used to work out D and trimming. The sample gives approximately 500,000 clones, 70% to 90% of which show up once; 1.5% to 2% is in the top ten. The length of the CDR3 is 15 residues. Germline V gene lookup returns CDR1 MNHEY and CDR2 SVGAGI. V was cut by 0 bases and J by 1 base, with 9 bases left in between.

This chain joins TRBV6-5 and TRBJ1-2; D is uncertain. Sequenced material: PBMCs or T cells enriched from blood (not recorded which). The sequence derives from a middle-aged woman who had recovered from COVID-19. The CDR3 nucleotides are TGTGCCAGCAGTTACTCGATGGCGGGTAACTATGGCTACACCTTC. Translation: CASSYSMAGNYGYTF.